The present TCR beta chain was sequenced within a study of control samples from healthy donors and cancer patients (dated by TCRdb to 2019 to 2021). This clone was seen just once. No cognate antigen has been identified for it. One base away there is no much larger clone; base qualities are not given. V drops 2 bases and J drops 0 bases, leaving 14 bases in between. The cysteine opens and the phenylalanine closes a CDR3 of 17 amino acids. CDR3 DNA only is kept here, 51 bases in frame from base 1. CDR1 and CDR2, per the germline V gene (reference sequence), are SEHNR and FQNEAQ. Library creation used the immunoSEQ multiplex PCR assay. Here the immuneACCESS table is served through TCRdb, limited to in-frame sequences with V and J called. Missing clones are a known gap in these copies; in checked studies unresolved V genes cover under half, and the rest lacks a known reason. This sample gives about 95,000 clones in total; approximately 89% of them show up just once. The leading ten clones occupy around 0.92% of the sample.

The specimen sequenced was blood. The chain couples TRBV7-9 to TRBJ1-5, with no reliable assignment of the D segment. The receptor's source is a woman aged 25-40 years in good health. The DNA is TGTGCCAGCAGCTTATCAGGCACCGCCTATAGCAATCAGCCCCAGCATTTT. The translation is CASSLSGTAYSNQPQHF.